These T cell receptor beta chains were read from a single sample in a study of blood T cell repertoires in COVID-19. Only in-frame clones appear in the TCRdb table, and some are missing; sequencing was by immunoSEQ multiplex PCR. The table includes approximately 150,000 clones, just over 85% detected once. The source material was peripheral blood. These receptors were obtained from a man between 65 and 85 years old with acute or convalescent COVID-19. Each CDR3 is given with its conserved first and last residue. A D gene is named only where the DNA matches it firmly. Size tells how often a clone was seen (once, few, many) or the class of an expanded clone, and some rows leave it out.

>.|TRBD1|TRBJ2-7|TRBV5-5|14
TGTGCCAGCACCCAGGGACAGGGGGCCTACGAGCAGTACTTC
CASTQGQGAYEQYF
>.|.|TRBJ1-2|TRBV28|13
TGTGCCAGCAGTTCTCAGGGGTTCTATGGCTACACCTTC
CASSSQGFYGYTF
>.|.|TRBJ1-2|TRBV29-1|12
TGCAGCGTTGCTCAGGGTAACTATGGCTACACCTTC
CSVAQGNYGYTF
>.|.|TRBJ2-3|TRBV18|15
TGTGCCAGCTCACCGCGACAGGTAAACACAGATACGCAGTATTTT
CASSPRQVNTDTQYF
>.|TRBD1|TRBJ2-3|TRBV19|13
TGTGCCAGCCGGGACAGGGGAACAGATACGCAGTATTTT
CASRDRGTDTQYF
>.|TRBD1|TRBJ2-1|TRBV6-5|15
TGTGCCAGCAGACTCACGGGACAGGGGTTCAATGAGCAGTTCTTC
CASRLTGQGFNEQFF
>.|TRBD2|TRBJ2-7|TRBV2|16
TGTGCCAGCAGTGACCCTAGCGGCGGGAGCCTTTACGAGCAGTACTTC
CASSDPSGGSLYEQYF
>.|.|TRBJ1-5|TRBV6-2/TRBV6-3|12
TGTGCCAGCAGTCAGACAATGCAGCCCCAGCATTTT
CASSQTMQPQHF
>.|.|TRBJ2-7|TRBV5-1|16
TGCGCCAGCAGCTTGGGGCCTAGCGATACCCAATACGAGCAGTACTTC
CASSLGPSDTQYEQYF
>.|TRBD1|TRBJ2-1|TRBV9|17
TGTGCCAGCAGCCCGGGACAGGGGGCGCTTATTGGTAATGAGCAGTTCTTC
CASSPGQGALIGNEQFF
>once|.|TRBJ2-1|TRBV7-2|15
TGTGCCAGCAGCTTACTAGGGGGCTCCTACAATGAGCAGTTCTTC
CASSLLGGSYNEQFF
>.|.|TRBJ2-1|TRBV4-3|14
TGCGCCAGCAGCCAAGATAGGGGTTGGGGCGAGCAGTTCTTC
CASSQDRGWGEQFF
>once|TRBD2|TRBJ2-1|TRBV18|16
TGTGCCAGCTCACCCCCACTAGCGGGAGAACGGGGTGAGCAGTTCTTC
CASSPPLAGERGEQFF
>few|.|TRBJ2-2|TRBV7-9|17
TGTGCCAGCAGCTTAGTAGGTGACAGGCATAGCACCGGGGAGCTGTTTTTT
CASSLVGDRHSTGELFF
>.|.|TRBJ1-6|TRBV3-1/TRBV3-2|15
TGTGCCAGCAGCCAAGAGAACAGGGCAAATTCACCCCTCCACTTT
CASSQENRANSPLHF
>few|TRBD2|TRBJ2-2|TRBV4-1|16
TGCGCCAGCAGCCAAAAGGGCGGGAGGAACACCGGGGAGCTGTTTTTT
CASSQKGGRNTGELFF
>once|.|TRBJ2-1|TRBV2|15
TGTGCCAGCAGTGCGGGTCGGGGTGACTACAATGAGCAGTTCTTC
CASSAGRGDYNEQFF
>.|TRBD1|TRBJ2-7|TRBV7-2|14
TGTGCCAGCAGCCCAGGGACAGGGAAAAACGAGCAGTACTTC
CASSPGTGKNEQYF
>.|.|TRBJ1-1|TRBV12-3/TRBV12-4|13
TGTGCCAGCAGCCGACAGGAGGTCCCTGAAGCTTTCTTT
CASSRQEVPEAFF
>.|TRBD1|TRBJ2-5|TRBV5-4|13
TGTGCCAGCAGCAGGGGACAGGAAGAGACCCAGTACTTC
CASSRGQEETQYF
>.|TRBD1|TRBJ2-6|TRBV19|18
TGTGCCAGTAGTATGGTTTGGCAGGGGGCCTCTGGGGCCAACGTCCTGACTTTC
CASSMVWQGASGANVLTF
>few|TRBD1|TRBJ1-6|TRBV30|14
TGTGCCTGCATGGGACAGGGGGTGAGGTCACCCCTCCACTTT
CACMGQGVRSPLHF
>.|.|TRBJ1-1|TRBV19|14
TGTGCCAGTGCTCCCGGGGGGGAGAACACTGAAGCTTTCTTT
CASAPGGENTEAFF
>few|.|TRBJ1-1|TRBV6-5|13
TGTGCCAGCAGCCTGGGGGGTGGTTCTGAAGCTTTCTTT
CASSLGGGSEAFF
>.|TRBD2|TRBJ2-5|TRBV14|18
TGTGCCAGCAGCCAAGATGAGGTTGGGAGCGGGAGAAAAGAGACCCAGTACTTC
CASSQDEVGSGRKETQYF
>once|TRBD1|TRBJ2-7|TRBV27|15
TGTGCCAGCAGTTTATTCCGGACAGGGACCTACGAGCAGTACTTC
CASSLFRTGTYEQYF
>.|.|TRBJ1-5|TRBV28|18
TGTGCCAGCAGTTCCCCGCCCCCGACAGTCTATAGCAATCAGCCCCAGCATTTT
CASSSPPPTVYSNQPQHF
>.|TRBD2|TRBJ2-3|TRBV5-5|15
TGTGCCAGCAGGAGAGGTAGCGGGAGTGGAGATACGCAGTATTTT
CASRRGSGSGDTQYF